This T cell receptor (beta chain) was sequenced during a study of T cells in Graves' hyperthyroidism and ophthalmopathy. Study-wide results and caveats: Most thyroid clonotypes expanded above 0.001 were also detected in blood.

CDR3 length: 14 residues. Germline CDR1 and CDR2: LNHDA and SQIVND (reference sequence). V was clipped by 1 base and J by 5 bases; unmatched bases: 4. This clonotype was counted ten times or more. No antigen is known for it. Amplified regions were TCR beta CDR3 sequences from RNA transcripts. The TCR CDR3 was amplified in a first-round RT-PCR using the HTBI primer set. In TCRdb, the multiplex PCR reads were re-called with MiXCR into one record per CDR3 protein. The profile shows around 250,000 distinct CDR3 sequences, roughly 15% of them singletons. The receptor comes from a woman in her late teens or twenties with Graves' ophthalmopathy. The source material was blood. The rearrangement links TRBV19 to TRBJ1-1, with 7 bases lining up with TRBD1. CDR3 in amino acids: CASSIGTGGTEAFF. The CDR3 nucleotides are TGTGCCAGTAGTATAGGGACAGGAGGGACTGAAGCTTTCTTT.